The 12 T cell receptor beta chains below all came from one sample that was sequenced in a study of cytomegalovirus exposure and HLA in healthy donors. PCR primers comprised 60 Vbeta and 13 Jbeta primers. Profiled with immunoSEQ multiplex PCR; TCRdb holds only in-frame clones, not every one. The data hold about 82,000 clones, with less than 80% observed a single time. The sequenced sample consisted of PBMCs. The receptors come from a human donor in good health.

This CDR3 is CASSTAPTYGYTF. The CDR3 DNA sequence: TGTGCCAGTAGTACAGCCCCGACTTATGGCTACACCTTC. The rearrangement links TRBV19 to TRBJ1-2; D not certain. Germline V gene lookup returns CDR1 LNHDA and CDR2 SQIVND (reference sequence). V lost 4 bases and J 5 bases, leaving 11 bases between the germline ends. The CDR3 loop spans 13 amino acids.

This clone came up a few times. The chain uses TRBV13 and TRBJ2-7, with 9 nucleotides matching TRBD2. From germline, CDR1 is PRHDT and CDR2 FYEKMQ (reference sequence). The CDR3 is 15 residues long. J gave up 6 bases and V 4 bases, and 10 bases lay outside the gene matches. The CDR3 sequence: CASSSGLAQLGEQYF. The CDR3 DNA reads TGTGCCAGCAGCTCCGGACTAGCGCAGCTCGGCGAGCAGTACTTC. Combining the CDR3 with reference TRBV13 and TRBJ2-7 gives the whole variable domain AAGVIQSPRHLIKEKRETATLKCYPIPRHDTVYWYQQGPGQDPQFLISFYEKMQSDKGSIPDRFSAQQFSDYHSELNMSSLELGDSALYFCASSSGLAQLGEQYFGPGTRLTVT.

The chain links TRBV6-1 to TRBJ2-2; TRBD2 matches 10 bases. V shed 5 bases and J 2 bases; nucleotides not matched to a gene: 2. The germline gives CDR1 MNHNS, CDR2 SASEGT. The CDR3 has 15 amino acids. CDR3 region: CASSLAGENTGELFF. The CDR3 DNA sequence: TGTGCCAGCAGTCTAGCGGGGGAAAACACCGGGGAGCTGTTTTTT.

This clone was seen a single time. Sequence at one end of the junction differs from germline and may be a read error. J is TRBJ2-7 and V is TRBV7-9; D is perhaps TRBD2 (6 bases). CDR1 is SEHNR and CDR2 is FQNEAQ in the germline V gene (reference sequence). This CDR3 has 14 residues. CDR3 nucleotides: TGTTCCAGCAGCTTCCGGGAGAGCTCCTACGAGCAGTACTTC. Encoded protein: CSSSFRESSYEQYF.

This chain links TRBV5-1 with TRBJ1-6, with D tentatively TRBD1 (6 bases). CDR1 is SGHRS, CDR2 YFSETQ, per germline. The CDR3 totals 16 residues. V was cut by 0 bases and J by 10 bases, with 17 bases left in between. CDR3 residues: CASSLVFQGFGSPLHF. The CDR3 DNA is TGCGCCAGCAGCTTGGTTTTTCAGGGGTTCGGATCACCCCTCCACTTT.

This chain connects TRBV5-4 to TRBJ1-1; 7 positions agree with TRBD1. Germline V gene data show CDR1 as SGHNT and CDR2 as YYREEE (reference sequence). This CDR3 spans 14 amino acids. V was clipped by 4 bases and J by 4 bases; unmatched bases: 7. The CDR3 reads CASSLEGARTEAFF. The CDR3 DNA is TGTGCCAGCAGCCTGGAGGGGGCTCGCACTGAAGCTTTCTTT.

CDR3 protein: CASGPRNSPLHF. The CDR3 nucleotides are TGTGCCAGCGGGCCCAGGAATTCACCCCTCCACTTT. The gene calls are TRBV6-5 and TRBJ1-6, with D hard to call. Trimming removed 8 bases from V and 7 bases from J, with 9 bases in between. The CDR3 runs 12 residues. CDR1 and CDR2 (germline): MNHEY, SVGAGI.

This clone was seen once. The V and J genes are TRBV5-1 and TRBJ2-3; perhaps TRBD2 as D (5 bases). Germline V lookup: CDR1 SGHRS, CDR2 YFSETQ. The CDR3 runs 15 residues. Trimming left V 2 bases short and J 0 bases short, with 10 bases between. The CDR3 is CASSFGAGSTDTQYF. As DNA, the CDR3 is TGCGCCAGCAGCTTTGGTGCGGGTAGCACAGATACGCAGTATTTT.

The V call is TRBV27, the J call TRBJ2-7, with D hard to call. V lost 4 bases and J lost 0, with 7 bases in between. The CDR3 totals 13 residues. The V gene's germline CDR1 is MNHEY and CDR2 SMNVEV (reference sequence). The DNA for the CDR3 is TGTGCCAGCAGTTCGCTATACTCCTACGAGCAGTACTTC. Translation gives CASSSLYSYEQYF.

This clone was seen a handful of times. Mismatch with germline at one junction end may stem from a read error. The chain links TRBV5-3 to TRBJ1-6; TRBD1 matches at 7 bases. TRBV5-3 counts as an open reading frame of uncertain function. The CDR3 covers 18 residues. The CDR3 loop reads CARRNLGTANSYNSPLNF. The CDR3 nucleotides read TGTGCCAGAAGGAACTTAGGGACAGCCAACTCCTATAATTCACCCCTCAACTTT.

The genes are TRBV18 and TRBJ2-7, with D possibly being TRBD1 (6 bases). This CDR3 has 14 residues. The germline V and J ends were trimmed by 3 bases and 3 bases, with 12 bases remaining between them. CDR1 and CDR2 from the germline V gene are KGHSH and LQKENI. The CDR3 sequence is CASSPAGADYEQYF. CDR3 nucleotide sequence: TGTGCCAGCTCACCGGCAGGGGCTGACTACGAGCAGTACTTC. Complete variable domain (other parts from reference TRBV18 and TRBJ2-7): NAGVMQNPRHLVRRRGQEARLRCSPMKGHSHVYWYRQLPEEGLKFMVYLQKENIIDESGMPKERFSAEFPKEGPSILRIQQVVRGDSAAYFCASSPAGADYEQYFGPGTRLTVT.

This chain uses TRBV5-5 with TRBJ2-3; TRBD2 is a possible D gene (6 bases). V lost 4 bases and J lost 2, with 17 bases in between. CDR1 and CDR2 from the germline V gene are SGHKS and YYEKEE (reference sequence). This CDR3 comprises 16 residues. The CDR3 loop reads CASSQDGGVPTDTQYF. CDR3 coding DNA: TGTGCCAGCAGCCAAGATGGAGGGGTACCCACAGATACGCAGTATTTT.